A single T cell receptor (beta chain) is shown here with its context. Its antigen is unidentified. The data were obtained in a study of OX40 agonist ivuxolimab in advanced cancers. The CDR3 runs 18 residues. The germline V gene has CDR1 SEHNR and CDR2 FQNEAQ (reference sequence). V dropped 5 bases and J dropped 6 bases, with 25 bases sitting between them. Libraries were prepared by immunoSEQ multiplex PCR; TCRdb keeps only in-frame clonotypes and omits some of them. The table includes some 54,000 clones, about 88% detected once. With autoimmune disease history or systemic immunosuppression, patients were excluded. Study conclusions and caveats: In a subset of nonresponders, normalized T-cell clonal expansion was also low.

This rearrangement joins TRBV7-9 to TRBJ1-4; possible D gene TRBD1, 6 bases. This clonotype was sampled from an adult with an advanced solid tumor such as melanoma, head and neck, liver or kidney cancer. The sequencing used CD4+ or CD8+ T cells sorted from blood, collected in a trial of the OX40 agonist ivuxolimab. DNA for the CDR3: TGTGCCAGCAGCACGGGGGGCGGCAGCCTTGGGAAAGATGAAAAACTGTTTTTT. It is translated as CASSTGGGSLGKDEKLFF.